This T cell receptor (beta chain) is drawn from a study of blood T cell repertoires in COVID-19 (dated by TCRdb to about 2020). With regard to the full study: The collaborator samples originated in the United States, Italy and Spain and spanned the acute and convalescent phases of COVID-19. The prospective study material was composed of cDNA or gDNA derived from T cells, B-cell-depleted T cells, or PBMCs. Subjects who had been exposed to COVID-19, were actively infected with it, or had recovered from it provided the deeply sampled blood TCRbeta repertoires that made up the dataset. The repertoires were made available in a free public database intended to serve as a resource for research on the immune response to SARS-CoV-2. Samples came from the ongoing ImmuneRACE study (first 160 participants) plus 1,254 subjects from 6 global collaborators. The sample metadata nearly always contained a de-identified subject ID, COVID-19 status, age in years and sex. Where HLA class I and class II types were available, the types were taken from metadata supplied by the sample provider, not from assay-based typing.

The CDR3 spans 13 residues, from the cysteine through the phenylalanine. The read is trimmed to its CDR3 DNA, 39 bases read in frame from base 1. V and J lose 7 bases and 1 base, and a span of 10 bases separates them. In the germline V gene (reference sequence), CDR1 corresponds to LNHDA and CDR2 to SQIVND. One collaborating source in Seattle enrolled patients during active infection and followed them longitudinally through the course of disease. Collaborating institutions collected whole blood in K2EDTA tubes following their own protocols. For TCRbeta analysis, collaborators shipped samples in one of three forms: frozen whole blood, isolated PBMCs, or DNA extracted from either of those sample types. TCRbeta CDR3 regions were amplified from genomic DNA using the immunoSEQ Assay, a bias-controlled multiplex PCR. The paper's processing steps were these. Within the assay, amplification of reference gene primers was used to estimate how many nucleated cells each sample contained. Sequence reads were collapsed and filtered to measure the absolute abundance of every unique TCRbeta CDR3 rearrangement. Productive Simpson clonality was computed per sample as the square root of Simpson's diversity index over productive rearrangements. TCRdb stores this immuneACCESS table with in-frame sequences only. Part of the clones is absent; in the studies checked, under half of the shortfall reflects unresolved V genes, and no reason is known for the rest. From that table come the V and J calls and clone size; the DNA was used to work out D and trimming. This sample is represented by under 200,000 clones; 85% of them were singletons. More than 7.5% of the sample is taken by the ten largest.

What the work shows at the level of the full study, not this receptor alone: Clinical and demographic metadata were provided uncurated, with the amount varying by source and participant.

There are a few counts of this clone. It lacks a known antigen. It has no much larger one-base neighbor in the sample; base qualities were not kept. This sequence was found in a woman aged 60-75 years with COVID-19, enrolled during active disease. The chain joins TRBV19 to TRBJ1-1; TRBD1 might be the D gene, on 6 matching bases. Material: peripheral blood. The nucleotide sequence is TGTGCCAGTACAGGGGCCAGGAACACTGAAGCTTTCTTT. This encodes CASTGARNTEAFF.